This T cell receptor beta chain came from a study of Ad26.COV2.S vaccination and SARS-CoV-2 variants. Study context: Enrolled in COV1001, the donor was in the Ad26.COV2.S trial arm, which received the vaccine. Study-wide results and limits: Vaccine recipients posted higher spike-specific TCR breadth than their placebo counterparts.

Points on this clone: No antigen is known for it.

Measured with immunoSEQ multiplex PCR; TCRdb has only the in-frame clones, and not every one. The data hold about 330,000 clones, with almost 90% observed a single time. The CDR3 covers 14 residues. Between the trimmed V and J ends, which lost 4 bases and 0 bases, there was a span of 8 bases. Germline V gene data show CDR1 as SGHRS and CDR2 as YFSETQ. Treatment given: 19 received Ad26.COV2.S at low or high dose, single or two shots; about 5 received placebo; per-sample allocation not given. Collection of the samples took place on day 63 after the first injection of vaccine or placebo. The individual, an adult aged 18-55 years, was a donor in Boston.

This clonotype originated in a person aged 18 to 65 who received the Ad26.COV2.S COVID-19 vaccine or a placebo. The specimen was peripheral blood, collected in a trial of Ad26.COV2.S vaccine versus placebo. The rearrangement uses TRBV5-1 and TRBJ2-1; D perhaps matches TRBD1 (6 bases). CDR3 sequence (DNA): TGCGCCAGCAGCCCGGGACACTCCTACAATGAGCAGTTCTTC. It yields the protein CASSPGHSYNEQFF.